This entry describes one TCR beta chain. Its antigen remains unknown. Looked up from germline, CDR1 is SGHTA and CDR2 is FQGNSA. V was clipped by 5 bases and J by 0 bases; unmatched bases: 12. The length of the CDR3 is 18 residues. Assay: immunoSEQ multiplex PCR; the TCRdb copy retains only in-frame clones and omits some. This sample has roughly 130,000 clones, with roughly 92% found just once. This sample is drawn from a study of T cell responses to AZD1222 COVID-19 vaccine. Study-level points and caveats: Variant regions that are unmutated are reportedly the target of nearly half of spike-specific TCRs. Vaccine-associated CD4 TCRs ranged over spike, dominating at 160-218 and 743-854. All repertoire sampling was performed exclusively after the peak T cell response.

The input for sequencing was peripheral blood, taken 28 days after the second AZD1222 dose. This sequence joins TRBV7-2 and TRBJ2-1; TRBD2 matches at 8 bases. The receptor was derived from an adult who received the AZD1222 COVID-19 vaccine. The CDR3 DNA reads TGTGCCAGCAGCCCCCGACCAGCCGGGACTAGCTCCTACAATGAGCAGTTCTTC. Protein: CASSPRPAGTSSYNEQFF. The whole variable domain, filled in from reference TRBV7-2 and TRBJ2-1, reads GAGVSQSPSNKVTEKGKDVELRCDPISGHTALYWYRQSLGQGLEFLIYFQGNSAPDKSGLPSDRFSAERTGGSVSTLTIQRTQQEDSAVYLCASSPRPAGTSSYNEQFFGPGTRLTVL.